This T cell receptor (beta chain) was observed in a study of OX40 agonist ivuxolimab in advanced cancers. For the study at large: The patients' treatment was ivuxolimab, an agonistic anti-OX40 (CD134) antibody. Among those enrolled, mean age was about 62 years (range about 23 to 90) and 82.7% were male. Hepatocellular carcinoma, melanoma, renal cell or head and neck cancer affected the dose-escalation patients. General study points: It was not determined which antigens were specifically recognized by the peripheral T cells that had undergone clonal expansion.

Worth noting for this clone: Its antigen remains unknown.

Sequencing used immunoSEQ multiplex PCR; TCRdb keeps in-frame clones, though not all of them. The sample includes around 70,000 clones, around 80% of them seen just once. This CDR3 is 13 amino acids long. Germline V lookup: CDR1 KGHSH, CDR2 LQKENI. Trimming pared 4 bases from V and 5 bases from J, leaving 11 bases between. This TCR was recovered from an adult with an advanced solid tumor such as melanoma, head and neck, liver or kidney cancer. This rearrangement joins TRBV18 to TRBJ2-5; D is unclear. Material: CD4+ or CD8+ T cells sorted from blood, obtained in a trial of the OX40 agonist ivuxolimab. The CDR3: CASSQLRSETQYF. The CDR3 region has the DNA TGTGCCAGCTCACAGCTAAGGTCGGAGACCCAGTACTTC. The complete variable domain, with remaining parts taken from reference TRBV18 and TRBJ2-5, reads NAGVMQNPRHLVRRRGQEARLRCSPMKGHSHVYWYRQLPEEGLKFMVYLQKENIIDESGMPKERFSAEFPKEGPSILRIQQVVRGDSAAYFCASSQLRSETQYFGPGTRLLVL.